This T cell receptor beta chain is from a study of B cell selection in AIRE deficiency. Sorting defined conventional CD4 T cells as CD4+CD127+. The protocol was immunoSEQ multiplex PCR, while the TCRdb copy is restricted to in-frame clones and leaves out a portion. The table includes tens of thousands of clones, about 97% detected once. The ends were cut back, 5 bases at V and 2 bases at J, with 9 bases in the middle. The CDR3 loop spans 13 amino acids. Germline V gene sequence: CDR1 MNHEY, CDR2 SVGAGI. The sequenced sample was conventional CD4+ T cells sorted from PBMCs. This clonotype originated in a human donor with AIRE deficiency. The gene calls are TRBV6-5 and TRBJ1-2, with a possible D match to TRBD1 (5 bases). Here the CDR3 DNA reads TGTGCCAGCAGTACCAGGGAGAACTATGGCTACACCTTC. Translation gives CASSTRENYGYTF.